The 7 T cell receptor beta chains given below trace back to one sample, sequenced in a study of T cell changes during pregnancy in multiple sclerosis. Repertoires were generated with immunoSEQ multiplex PCR, while TCRdb's copy carries only in-frame clones and drops some. The sample lists 20,000 to 25,000 clones, more than 75% occurring once. The sample here was CD8+ T cells from peripheral blood mononuclear cells, taken after pregnancy. Receptors were obtained from a female donor with multiple sclerosis, enrolled in a pregnancy study.

V gene TRBV7-9 combines with J gene TRBJ2-2; D is unclear. Trimming removed 3 bases from V and 6 bases from J, with 5 bases in between. This CDR3 comprises 12 residues. CDR1 is SEHNR and CDR2 is FQNEAQ in the germline V gene (reference sequence). Here the CDR3 reads CASSFGAGELFF. The CDR3 DNA is TGTGCCAGCAGCTTCGGTGCCGGGGAGCTGTTTTTT. The variable domain in full, with the rest retrieved from reference TRBV7-9 and TRBJ2-2, is DTGVSQNPRHKITKRGQNVTFRCDPISEHNRLYWYRQTLGQGPEFLTYFQNEAQLEKSRLLSDRFSAERPKGSFSTLEIQRTEQGDSAMYLCASSFGAGELFFGEGSRLTVL.

This chain connects TRBV13 to TRBJ2-7; D is uncertain. This CDR3 is 12 amino acids long. Per the germline V gene, CDR1 is PRHDT and CDR2 is FYEKMQ (reference sequence). Trimming removed 0 bases at V and 6 bases at J, with 6 bases between. CDR3 region: CASSLGYVEQYF. CDR3 DNA sequence: TGTGCCAGCAGCTTAGGATATGTCGAGCAGTACTTC.

The genes are TRBV4-1 and TRBJ1-1, with 9 bases fitting TRBD1. J gave up 5 bases and V 4 bases, and 11 bases lay outside the gene matches. Germline V gives CDR1 MGHRA, CDR2 YSYEKL. The CDR3 loop spans 16 amino acids. CDR3: CASSPRQGDAVTEAFF. The CDR3, as DNA: TGCGCCAGCAGCCCCCGACAGGGGGACGCGGTGACTGAAGCTTTCTTT.

The chain recombines TRBV27 with TRBJ1-2; D possibly corresponds to TRBD1 (6 bases). V was trimmed by 3 bases and J by 3 bases, leaving 17 bases between them. Looked up from germline, CDR1 is MNHEY and CDR2 is SMNVEV (reference sequence). The CDR3 is 16 residues long. CDR3 coding DNA: TGTGCCAGCAGTTTCTCAGCAGGGGAGAGGGACTATGGCTACACCTTC. The encoded protein is CASSFSAGERDYGYTF.

In its sample, this clone was seen a few times. The rearrangement uses TRBV21-1 and TRBJ2-1; the DNA was not compared with TRBD1, the D call given in the table. TRBV21-1 is deemed a pseudogene. The CDR3 has 14 amino acids. The CDR3 DNA is TGTGCCAGCAGCTTACAGGGCTCCTACAATGAGCAGTTCTTC. This codes for CASSLQGSYNEQFF.

V usage is TRBV7-9 and J usage is TRBJ2-7, with D possibly being TRBD2 (6 bases). The CDR3 consists of 16 residues. V was pared by 3 bases and J by 7 bases, with 22 bases between. Per germline, CDR1 SEHNR and CDR2 FQNEAQ (reference sequence). The CDR3 spells CASSLDWWTPGGEQYF. The CDR3 nucleotides read TGTGCCAGCAGCTTGGATTGGTGGACACCCGGGGGAGAGCAGTACTTC.

The chain joins TRBV25-1 to TRBJ2-5; 9 bases are shared with TRBD1. Germline lookup yields CDR1 MGHDK and CDR2 SYGVNS. The junction had 7 bases not matched to a gene; V was cut back by 6 bases and J by 2 bases. This CDR3 spans 15 amino acids. CDR3 bases: TGTGCCAGCAGGGACGGGACAGGGACACAAGAGACCCAGTACTTC. As protein: CASRDGTGTQETQYF.